The sequence of this T cell receptor beta chain was determined in a study of T cell clonality in common variable immunodeficiency. Using immunoSEQ multiplex PCR, the repertoire was profiled, and TCRdb retains in-frame clones only, with some absent. There are tens of thousands of clones in the sample, none observed a single time. The germline V gene has CDR1 LNHDA and CDR2 SQIVND (reference sequence). The V segment lost 6 bases and the J segment 6 bases; nucleotides outside the gene matches: 9. This CDR3 has 16 residues. This clone was seen many times. As yet, its antigen is unknown. The read halts 3 residues ahead of the CDR3 end, with the missing end drawn from the germline J gene. Findings and limits, study-wide: Compared with healthy controls, CVID subjects showed increased TCRbeta clonality, mostly in about a third. Shared TCRbeta clones were fewer between CVID subjects than controls. CVID patient heterogeneity limited repertoire-clinical complication correlations.

Caucasian heritage predominated among both patients and controls. The V gene is TRBV19, the J gene TRBJ1-6, with 9 bases matching TRBD1. What was sequenced was peripheral blood mononuclear cells. The receptor's source is a person aged 18 to 75 in good health. The CDR3 spells CASSRDRGGINSPLHF. CDR3 bases read: TGTGCCAGTAGCCGAGACAGGGGGGGGATTAATTCACCC. The whole variable domain, remainder taken from reference TRBV19 and TRBJ1-6, is DGGITQSPKYLFRKEGQNVTLSCEQNLNHDAMYWYRQDPGQGLRLIYYSQIVNDFQKGDIAEGYSVSREKKESFPLTVTSAQKNPTAFYLCASSRDRGGINSPLHFGNGTRLTVT.